This T cell receptor beta chain was documented in a study of control samples from healthy donors and cancer patients. This clone was detected only once. The germline V and J ends were trimmed by 0 bases and 0 bases, with 9 bases remaining between them. The CDR3 loop spans 15 amino acids. CDR1 is SGDLS and CDR2 is YYNGEE in the germline V gene. Clones were sequenced by immunoSEQ multiplex PCR, and TCRdb holds only the in-frame ones, with some missing. The sample consists of about 160,000 clones, around nine tenths of them appearing once. The sequence came from a man aged 25 to 40 in good health. Sequencing was done on a sample of blood. The V call is TRBV9, the J call TRBJ2-5; possibly TRBD1 for D (5 bases). CDR3 coding DNA: TGTGCCAGCAGCGTAGGACAGACCTACCAAGAGACCCAGTACTTC. As protein: CASSVGQTYQETQYF.